These 8 T cell receptor beta chains were sequenced from one sample in a study of cytomegalovirus exposure and HLA in healthy donors. The PCR used 60 Vbeta and 13 Jbeta primers. Here immunoSEQ multiplex PCR was the method, and the copy in TCRdb shows in-frame clones only, minus some. The sample has 210,000 or so clones, over 75% seen once. The sample consisted of PBMCs. The receptor source for this set is a girl aged 2 to 9 in good health and CMV-seronegative.

This chain joins TRBV5-1 and TRBJ2-5; possibly TRBD1 for D (6 bases). CDR1 is SGHRS and CDR2 is YFSETQ in the germline V gene. Trimming stripped 4 bases from V and 5 bases from J, with 12 bases between. This CDR3 contains 13 residues. The CDR3 loop is CASSPGHTETQYF. The CDR3, as DNA: TGCGCCAGCAGCCCGGGACACACGGAGACCCAGTACTTC.

The V gene is TRBV11-2, the J gene TRBJ2-3, with a weak D call TRBD2 (5 bases). Looked up from germline, CDR1 is SGHAT and CDR2 is FQNNGV. This CDR3 contains 15 residues. With 5 bases removed from V and 6 bases from J, the gap between germline ends came to 18 bases. The CDR3 protein is CASSPVRGPKDTQYF. As DNA, the CDR3 is TGTGCCAGCAGCCCCGTTCGAGGGCCCAAGGATACGCAGTATTTT.

Concerning this clone itself: The junction does not match germline at one end; this may be a read error. The V and J genes are TRBV5-1 and TRBJ2-5; D may be TRBD2 (7 bases). The germline V gene has CDR1 SGHRS and CDR2 YFSETQ. This CDR3 is 13 amino acids long. The CDR3 DNA is TGCGCCGGCAGCTTGGCGGGGGCGGGGGAGCAGTACTTC. Amino acid sequence: CAGSLAGAGEQYF.

This clone was detected only once. This chain joins TRBV29-1 and TRBJ2-7; 7 bases line up with TRBD2. The V gene's germline CDR1 is SQVTM and CDR2 ANQGSEA. Trimming cost V 0 bases and J 7 bases; bases outside gene matches: 9. The CDR3 spans 14 residues. DNA of the CDR3: TGCAGCGTTGAAGATCCTGCTAGCGGAGGAGAGCAGTACTTC. This encodes CSVEDPASGGEQYF.

The chain links TRBV19 to TRBJ1-5; D possibly corresponds to TRBD1 (5 bases). Deletions cut 3 bases from V and 5 bases from J, with 14 bases between. CDR1 and CDR2 (germline): LNHDA, SQIVND (reference sequence). CDR3 size: 15 residues. This chain's CDR3 is CASSILGGVDQPQHF. CDR3 DNA: TGTGCCAGTAGTATTCTTGGAGGGGTCGATCAGCCCCAGCATTTT.

V is TRBV5-1 and J is TRBJ2-3; tentative D call: TRBD2 (5 bases). Trimming stripped 5 bases from V and 4 bases from J, with 17 bases between. CDR3 length equals 15 residues. CDR1 is SGHRS and CDR2 is YFSETQ in the germline V gene. The CDR3 here is CASRSLANNPDTQYF. The DNA for the CDR3 is TGCGCCAGCAGATCCCTAGCTAATAACCCAGATACGCAGTATTTT.

This chain connects TRBV21-1 to TRBJ2-7; TRBD1 is the table's D call and was not checked against the DNA. TRBV21-1 is deemed a pseudogene. CDR3 length: 16 residues. The CDR3 DNA reads as TGTGCCAGCAGCAAAGTAGGCCAGGTGAGCTCCTACGAGCAGTACTTC. It codes for CASSKVGQVSSYEQYF.

The V and J genes are TRBV6-1 and TRBJ2-5; tentatively, D is TRBD1 (6 bases). The V gene's germline CDR1 is MNHNS and CDR2 SASEGT. This CDR3 contains 14 residues. V was cut by 5 bases and J by 5 bases, with 15 bases left in between. CDR3 sequence: CASSSGQSSETQYF. In nucleotides, the CDR3 is TGTGCCAGCAGTTCGGGACAATCGTCGGAGACCCAGTACTTC.